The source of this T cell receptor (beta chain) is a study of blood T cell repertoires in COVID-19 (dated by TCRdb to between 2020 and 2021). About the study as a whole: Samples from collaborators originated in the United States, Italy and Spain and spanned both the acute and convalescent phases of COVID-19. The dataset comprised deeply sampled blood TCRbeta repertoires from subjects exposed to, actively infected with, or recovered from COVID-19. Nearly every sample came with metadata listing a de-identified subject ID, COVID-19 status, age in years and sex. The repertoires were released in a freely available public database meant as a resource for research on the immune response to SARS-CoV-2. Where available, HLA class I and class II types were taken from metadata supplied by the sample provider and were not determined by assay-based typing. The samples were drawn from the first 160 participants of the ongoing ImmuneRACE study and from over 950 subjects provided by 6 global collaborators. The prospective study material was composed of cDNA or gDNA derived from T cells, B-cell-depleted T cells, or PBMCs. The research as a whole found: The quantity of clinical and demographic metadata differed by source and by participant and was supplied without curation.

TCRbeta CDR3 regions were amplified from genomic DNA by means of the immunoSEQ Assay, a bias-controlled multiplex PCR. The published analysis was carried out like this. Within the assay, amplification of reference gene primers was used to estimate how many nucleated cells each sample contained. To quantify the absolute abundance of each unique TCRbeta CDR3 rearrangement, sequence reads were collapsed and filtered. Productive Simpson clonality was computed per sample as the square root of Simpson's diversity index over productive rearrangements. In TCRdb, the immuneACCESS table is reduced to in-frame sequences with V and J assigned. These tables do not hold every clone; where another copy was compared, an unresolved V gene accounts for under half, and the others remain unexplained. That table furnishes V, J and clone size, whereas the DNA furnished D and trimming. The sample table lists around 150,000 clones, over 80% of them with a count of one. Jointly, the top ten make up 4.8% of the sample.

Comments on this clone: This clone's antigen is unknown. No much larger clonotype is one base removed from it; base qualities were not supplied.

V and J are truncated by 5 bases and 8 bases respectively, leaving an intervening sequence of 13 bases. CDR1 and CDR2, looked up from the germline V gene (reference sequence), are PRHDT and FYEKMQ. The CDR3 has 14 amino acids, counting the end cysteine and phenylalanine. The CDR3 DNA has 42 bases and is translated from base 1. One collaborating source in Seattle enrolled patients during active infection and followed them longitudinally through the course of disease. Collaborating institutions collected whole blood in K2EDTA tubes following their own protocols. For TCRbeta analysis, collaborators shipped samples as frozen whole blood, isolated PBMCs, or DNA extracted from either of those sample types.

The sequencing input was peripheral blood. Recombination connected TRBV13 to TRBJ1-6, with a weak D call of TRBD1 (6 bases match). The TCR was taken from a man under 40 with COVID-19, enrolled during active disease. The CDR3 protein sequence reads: CASSVQGVHSPLHF. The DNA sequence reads TGTGCCAGCAGCGTACAGGGTGTCCATTCACCCCTCCACTTT.